The 5 T cell receptor beta chains reported below all come from one sample, sequenced in a study of shared clonotypes between healthy human individuals. Profiling relied on immunoSEQ multiplex PCR, and the TCRdb table lists in-frame clones only, not all of them. The sample shows approximately 100,000 clones, around 68% of them seen only once. Input material: memory CD8+ T cells sorted from blood. The subset was: CD45RO+ cells pooled with CCR7-negative TemRA cells. Every receptor here comes from a woman aged 25 to 39 in good health.

The rearrangement uses TRBV29-1 and TRBJ1-3; the match to TRBD1 covers 10 bases. CDR1 is SQVTM, CDR2 ANQGSEA, per germline. The CDR3 covers 16 residues. V lost 3 bases to trimming and J lost 0 bases; unmatched junction nucleotides: 5. The CDR3 DNA is TGCAGCGTTGAGACAGGGGGCTTTCTCTCTGGAAACACCATATATTTT. Its translation is CSVETGGFLSGNTIYF.

This clone was counted at least ten times. The chain is built from TRBV2 and TRBJ2-5; D remains unclear. The end of the DNA fits TRBJ2-7 better, so the J call may be wrong. The length of the CDR3 is 11 residues. Germline V gives CDR1 SNHLY, CDR2 FYNNEI. CDR3 coding DNA: TGTGCCAGCAAAGGGTCCTACGAGCAGTACTTC. This translates into CASKGSYEQYF.

This chain joins TRBV4-2 and TRBJ2-7, with TRBD2 as a possible D gene (5 bases). Trimming shortened V by 0 bases and J by 3 bases, and 12 bases separated the two germline ends. The CDR3 is 15 residues long. CDR1 LGHNA and CDR2 YNFKEQ come from the germline V gene. The DNA for the CDR3 is TGTGCCAGCAGCCAAGATTTAGTAGGAGGCTACGAGCAGTACTTC. Translation: CASSQDLVGGYEQYF.

The chain employs TRBV5-3 and TRBJ1-1; possible D gene TRBD1, 5 bases. TRBV5-3 is given ORF status, its function remaining uncertain. Trimming shortened V by 8 bases and J by 1 base, and 15 bases separated the two germline ends. The CDR3 runs to 14 residues. The CDR3 loop reads CASSASTENTEAFF. The CDR3 DNA sequence: TGTGCCAGCAGCGCCTCGACAGAGAACACTGAAGCTTTCTTT.

The J gene is TRBJ2-3, the V gene TRBV25-1; TRBD2 matches 7 bases. The CDR3 covers 15 residues. The germline V gene has CDR1 MGHDK and CDR2 SYGVNS. The V segment lost 3 bases and the J segment 4 bases; nucleotides outside the gene matches: 7. This CDR3 reads CASSDGGSTSDTQYF. The CDR3 coding sequence is TGTGCCAGCAGTGACGGCGGGAGTACTTCAGATACGCAGTATTTT. Looking up the rest from reference TRBV25-1 and TRBJ2-3 gives the full variable domain: EADIYQTPRYLVIGTGKKITLECSQTMGHDKMYWYQQDPGMELHLIHYSYGVNSTEKGDLSSESTVSRIRTEHFPLTLESARPSHTSQYLCASSDGGSTSDTQYFGPGTRLTVL.